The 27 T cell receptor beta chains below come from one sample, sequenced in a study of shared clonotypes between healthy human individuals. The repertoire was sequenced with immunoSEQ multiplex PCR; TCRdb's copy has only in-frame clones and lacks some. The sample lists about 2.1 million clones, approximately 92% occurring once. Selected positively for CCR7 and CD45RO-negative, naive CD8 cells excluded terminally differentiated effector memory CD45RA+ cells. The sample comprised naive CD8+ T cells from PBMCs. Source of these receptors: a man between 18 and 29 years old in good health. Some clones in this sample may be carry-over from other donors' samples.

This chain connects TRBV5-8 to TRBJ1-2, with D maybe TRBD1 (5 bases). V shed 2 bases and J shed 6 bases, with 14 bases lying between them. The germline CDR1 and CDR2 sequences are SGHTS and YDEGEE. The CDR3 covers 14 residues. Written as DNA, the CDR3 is TGTGCCAGCAGCTTAAGTGCAGGGATCAATGGCTACACCTTC. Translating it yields CASSLSAGINGYTF.

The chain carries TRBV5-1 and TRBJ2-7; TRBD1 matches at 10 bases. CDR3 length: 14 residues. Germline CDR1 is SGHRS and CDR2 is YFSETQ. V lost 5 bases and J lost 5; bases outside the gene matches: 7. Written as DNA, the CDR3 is TGCGCCAGCAGACCCGGGACAGGGGTGGACGAGCAGTACTTC. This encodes CASRPGTGVDEQYF.

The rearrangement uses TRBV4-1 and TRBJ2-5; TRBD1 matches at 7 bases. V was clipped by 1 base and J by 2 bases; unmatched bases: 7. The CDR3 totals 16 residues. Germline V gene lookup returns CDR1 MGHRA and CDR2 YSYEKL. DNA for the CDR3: TGCGCCAGCAGCCAAGGACCCGACAGGGAACAAGAGACCCAGTACTTC. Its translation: CASSQGPDREQETQYF.

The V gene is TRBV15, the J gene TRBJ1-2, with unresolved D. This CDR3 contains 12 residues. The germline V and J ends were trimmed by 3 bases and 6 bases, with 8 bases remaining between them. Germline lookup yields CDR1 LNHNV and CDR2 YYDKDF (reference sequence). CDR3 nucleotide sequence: TGTGCCACCAGCAGCCTCACGGATGGCTACACCTTC. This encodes CATSSLTDGYTF.

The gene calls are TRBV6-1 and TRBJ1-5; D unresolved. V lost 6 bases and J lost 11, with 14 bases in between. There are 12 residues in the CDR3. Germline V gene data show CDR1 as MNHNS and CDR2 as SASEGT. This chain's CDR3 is CASRGTGGSQHF. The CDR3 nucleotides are TGTGCCAGCAGGGGAACCGGAGGTTCCCAGCATTTT.

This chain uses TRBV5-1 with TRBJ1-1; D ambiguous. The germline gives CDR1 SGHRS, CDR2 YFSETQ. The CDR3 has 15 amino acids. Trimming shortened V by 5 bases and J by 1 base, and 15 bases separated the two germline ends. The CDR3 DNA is TGCGCCAGCAGGAACCTTACCTTGGGGAACACTGAAGCTTTCTTT. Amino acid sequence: CASRNLTLGNTEAFF. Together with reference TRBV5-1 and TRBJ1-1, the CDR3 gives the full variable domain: KAGVTQTPRYLIKTRGQQVTLSCSPISGHRSVSWYQQTPGQGLQFLFEYFSETQRNKGNFPGRFSGRQFSNSRSEMNVSTLELGDSALYLCASRNLTLGNTEAFFGQGTRLTVV.

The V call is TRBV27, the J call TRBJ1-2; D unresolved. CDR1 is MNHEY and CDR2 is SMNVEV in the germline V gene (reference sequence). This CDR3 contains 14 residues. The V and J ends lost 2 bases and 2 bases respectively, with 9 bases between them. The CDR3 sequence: CASSLTGPNYGYTF. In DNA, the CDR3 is TGTGCCAGCAGTTTAACTGGCCCCAACTATGGCTACACCTTC.

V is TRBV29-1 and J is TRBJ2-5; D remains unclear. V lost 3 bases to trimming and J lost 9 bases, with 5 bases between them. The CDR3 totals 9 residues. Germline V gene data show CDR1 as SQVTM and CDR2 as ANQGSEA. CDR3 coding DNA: TGCAGCGTTGACGTCCCCCAGTACTTC. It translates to CSVDVPQYF.

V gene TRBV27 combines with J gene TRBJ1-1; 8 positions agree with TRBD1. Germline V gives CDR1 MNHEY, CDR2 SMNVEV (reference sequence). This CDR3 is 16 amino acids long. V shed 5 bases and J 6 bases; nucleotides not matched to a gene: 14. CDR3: CASSPRTGRVWAEAFF. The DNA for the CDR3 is TGTGCCAGCAGTCCCAGGACAGGGCGGGTGTGGGCTGAAGCTTTCTTT.

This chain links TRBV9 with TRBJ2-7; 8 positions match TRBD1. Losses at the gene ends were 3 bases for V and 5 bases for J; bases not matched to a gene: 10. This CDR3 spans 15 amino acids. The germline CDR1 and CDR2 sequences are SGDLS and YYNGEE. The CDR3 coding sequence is TGTGCCAGCAGCGCAACAGGGGGTATTTTTCACGAGCAGTACTTC. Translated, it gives CASSATGGIFHEQYF.

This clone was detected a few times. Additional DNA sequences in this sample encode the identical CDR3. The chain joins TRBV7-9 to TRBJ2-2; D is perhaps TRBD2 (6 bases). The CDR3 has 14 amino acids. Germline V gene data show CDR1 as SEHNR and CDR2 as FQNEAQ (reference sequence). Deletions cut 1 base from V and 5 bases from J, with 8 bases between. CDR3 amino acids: CASSLVGGTGELFF. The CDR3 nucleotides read TGTGCCAGCAGCTTAGTCGGGGGAACCGGGGAGCTGTTTTTT.

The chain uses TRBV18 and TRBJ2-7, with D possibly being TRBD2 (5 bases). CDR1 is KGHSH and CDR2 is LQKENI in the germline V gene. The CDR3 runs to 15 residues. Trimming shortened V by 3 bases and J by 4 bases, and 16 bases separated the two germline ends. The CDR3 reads CASSPKDRPGYEQYF. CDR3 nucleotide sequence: TGTGCCAGCTCACCCAAGGACCGGCCGGGGTACGAGCAGTACTTC.

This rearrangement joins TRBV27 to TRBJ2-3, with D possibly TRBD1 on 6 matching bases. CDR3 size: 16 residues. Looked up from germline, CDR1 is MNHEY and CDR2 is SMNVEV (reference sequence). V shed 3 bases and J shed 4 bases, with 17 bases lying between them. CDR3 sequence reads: CASSFLPGPGADTQYF. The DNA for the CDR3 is TGTGCCAGCAGTTTTTTACCGGGGCCAGGGGCAGATACGCAGTATTTT.

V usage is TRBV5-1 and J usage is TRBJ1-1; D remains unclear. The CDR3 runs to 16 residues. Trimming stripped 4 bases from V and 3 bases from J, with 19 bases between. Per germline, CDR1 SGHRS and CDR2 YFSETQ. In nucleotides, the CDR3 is TGCGCCAGCAGCCCGACCCAAGGAGAGGCGGACACTGAAGCTTTCTTT. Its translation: CASSPTQGEADTEAFF.

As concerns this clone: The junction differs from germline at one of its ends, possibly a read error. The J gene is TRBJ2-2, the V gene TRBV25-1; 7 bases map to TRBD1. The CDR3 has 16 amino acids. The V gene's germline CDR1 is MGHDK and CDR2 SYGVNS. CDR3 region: CASSSDRVDHTGELFF. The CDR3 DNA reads TGTGCCAGCAGTTCCGACAGGGTGGACCACACCGGAGAGCTGTTTTTT.

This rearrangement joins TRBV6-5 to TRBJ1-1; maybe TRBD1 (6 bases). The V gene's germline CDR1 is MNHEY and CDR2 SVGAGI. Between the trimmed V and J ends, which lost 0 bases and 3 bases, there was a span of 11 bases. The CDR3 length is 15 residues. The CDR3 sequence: CASSYSARGYTEAFF. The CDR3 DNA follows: TGTGCCAGCAGTTACTCGGCCAGGGGATACACTGAAGCTTTCTTT.

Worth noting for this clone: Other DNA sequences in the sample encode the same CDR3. The CDR3 region is CASSLGSEAFF. The CDR3 coding sequence is TGCGCCAGCAGCTTGGGTAGTGAAGCTTTCTTT. J is TRBJ1-1 and V is TRBV5-1; the D is unclear. Trimming took off 0 bases at V and 7 bases at J, with 4 bases between the two ends. The CDR3 is 11 amino acids. Germline CDR1 reads SGHRS; CDR2 reads YFSETQ.

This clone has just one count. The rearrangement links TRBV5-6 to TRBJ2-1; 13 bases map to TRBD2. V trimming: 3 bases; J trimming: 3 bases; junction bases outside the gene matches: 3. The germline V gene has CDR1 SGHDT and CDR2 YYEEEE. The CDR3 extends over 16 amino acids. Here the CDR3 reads CASSSGTSGNYNEQFF. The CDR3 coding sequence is TGTGCCAGCAGCTCTGGGACTAGCGGGAACTACAATGAGCAGTTCTTC.

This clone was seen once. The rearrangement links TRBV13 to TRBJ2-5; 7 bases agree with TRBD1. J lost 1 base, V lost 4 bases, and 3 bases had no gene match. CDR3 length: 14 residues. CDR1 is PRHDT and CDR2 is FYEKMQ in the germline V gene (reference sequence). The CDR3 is CASSWGQFQETQYF. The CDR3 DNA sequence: TGTGCCAGCAGCTGGGGACAGTTCCAAGAGACCCAGTACTTC.

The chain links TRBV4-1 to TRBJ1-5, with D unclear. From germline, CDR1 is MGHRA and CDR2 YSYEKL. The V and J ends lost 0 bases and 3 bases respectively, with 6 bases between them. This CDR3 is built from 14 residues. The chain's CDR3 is CASSQERNNQPQHF. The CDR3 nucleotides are TGCGCCAGCAGCCAAGAGCGAAACAATCAGCCCCAGCATTTT.

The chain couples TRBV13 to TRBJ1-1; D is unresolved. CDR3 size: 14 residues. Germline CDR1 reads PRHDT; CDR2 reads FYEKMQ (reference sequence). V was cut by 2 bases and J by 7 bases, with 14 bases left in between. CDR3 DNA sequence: TGTGCCAGCAGCTTATTGGACTCAGGTAGTGAAGCTTTCTTT. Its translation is CASSLLDSGSEAFF.

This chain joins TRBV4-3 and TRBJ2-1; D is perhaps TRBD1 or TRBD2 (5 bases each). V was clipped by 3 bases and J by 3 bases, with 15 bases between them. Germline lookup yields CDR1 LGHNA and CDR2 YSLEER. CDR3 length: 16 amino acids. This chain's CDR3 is CASSQDIEGLYNEQFF. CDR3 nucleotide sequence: TGCGCCAGCAGCCAGGACATAGAGGGTCTCTACAATGAGCAGTTCTTC.

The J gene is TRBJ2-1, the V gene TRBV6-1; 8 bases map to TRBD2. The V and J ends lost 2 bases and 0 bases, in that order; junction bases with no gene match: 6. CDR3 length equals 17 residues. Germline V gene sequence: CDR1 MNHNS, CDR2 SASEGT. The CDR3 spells CASSELGSGNSYNEQFF. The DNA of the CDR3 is TGTGCCAGCAGTGAATTGGGTAGCGGGAACTCCTACAATGAGCAGTTCTTC.

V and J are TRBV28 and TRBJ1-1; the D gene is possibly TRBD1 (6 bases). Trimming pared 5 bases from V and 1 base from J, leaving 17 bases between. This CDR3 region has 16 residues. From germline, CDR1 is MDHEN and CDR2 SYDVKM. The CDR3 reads CASSPLLQGKNTEAFF. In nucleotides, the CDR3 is TGTGCCAGCAGTCCCCTTTTACAGGGTAAGAACACTGAAGCTTTCTTT.

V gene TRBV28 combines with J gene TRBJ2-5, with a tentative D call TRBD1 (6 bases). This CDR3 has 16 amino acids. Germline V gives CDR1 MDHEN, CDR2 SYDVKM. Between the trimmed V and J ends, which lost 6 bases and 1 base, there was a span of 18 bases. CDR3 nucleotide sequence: TGTGCCAGCAGCCCCTTACCCCCGGACAGCCAAGAGACCCAGTACTTC. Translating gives CASSPLPPDSQETQYF.

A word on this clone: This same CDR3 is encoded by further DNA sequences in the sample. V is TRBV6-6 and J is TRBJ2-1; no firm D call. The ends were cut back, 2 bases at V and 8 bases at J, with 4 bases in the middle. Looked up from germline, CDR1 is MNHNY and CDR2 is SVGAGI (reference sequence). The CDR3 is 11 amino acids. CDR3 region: CASSYLDEQFF. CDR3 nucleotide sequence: TGTGCCAGCAGTTACCTCGATGAGCAGTTCTTC.

CDR3 protein: CAIPLGGGPTGELFF. CDR3 DNA: TGTGCCATCCCCCTCGGGGGAGGGCCCACCGGGGAGCTGTTTTTT. The chain carries TRBV6-1 and TRBJ2-2; 7 bases fit TRBD2. The CDR3 consists of 15 residues. Germline lookup yields CDR1 MNHNS and CDR2 SASEGT. Losses at the gene ends were 10 bases for V and 4 bases for J; bases not matched to a gene: 12.